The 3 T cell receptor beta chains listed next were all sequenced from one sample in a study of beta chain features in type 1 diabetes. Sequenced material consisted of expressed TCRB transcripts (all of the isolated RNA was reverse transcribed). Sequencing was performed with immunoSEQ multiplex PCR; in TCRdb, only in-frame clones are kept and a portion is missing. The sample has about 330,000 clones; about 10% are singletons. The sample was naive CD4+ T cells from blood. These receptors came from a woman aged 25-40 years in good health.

The CDR3 reads CASSSAGEGNQPQHF. CDR3 coding DNA: TGTGCCAGCAGTTCCGCGGGCGAGGGCAATCAGCCCCAGCATTTT. The chain carries TRBV28 and TRBJ1-5; D call uncertain. Per germline, CDR1 MDHEN and CDR2 SYDVKM. This CDR3 has 15 amino acids. The V and J ends lost 4 bases and 2 bases respectively, with 12 bases between them. Full variable domain (missing parts from reference TRBV28 and TRBJ1-5): DVKVTQSSRYLVKRTGEKVFLECVQDMDHENMFWYRQDPGLGLRLIYFSYDVKMKEKGDIPEGYSVSREKKERFSLILESASTNQTSMYLCASSSAGEGNQPQHFGDGTRLSIL.

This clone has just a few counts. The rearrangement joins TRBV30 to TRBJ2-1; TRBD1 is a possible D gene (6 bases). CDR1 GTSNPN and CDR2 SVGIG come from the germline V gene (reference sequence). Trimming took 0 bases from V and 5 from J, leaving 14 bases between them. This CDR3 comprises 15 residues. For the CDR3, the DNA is TGTGCCTGGAGTGTAGGGGGTAGCACGGACAATGAGCAGTTCTTC. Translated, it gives CAWSVGGSTDNEQFF.

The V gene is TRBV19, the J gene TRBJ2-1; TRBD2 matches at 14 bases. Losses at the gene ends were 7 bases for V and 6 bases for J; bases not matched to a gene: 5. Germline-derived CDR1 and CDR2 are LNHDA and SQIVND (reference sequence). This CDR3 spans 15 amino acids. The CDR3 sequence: CASTLGTSGSNEQFF. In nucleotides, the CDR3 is TGTGCCAGTACTCTAGGGACTAGCGGGAGCAATGAGCAGTTCTTC.